This passage covers 21 T cell receptor beta chains from one sample sequenced in a study of blood T cell repertoires in COVID-19. Assay: immunoSEQ multiplex PCR; the TCRdb copy retains only in-frame clones and omits some. The sample records around 88,000 clones, 81% being singletons. The source material was peripheral blood. The receptors originated from a woman of 80 years or more with acute or convalescent COVID-19.

The genes are TRBV5-6 and TRBJ1-5, with 7 bases identical to TRBD1. Germline-derived CDR1 and CDR2 are SGHDT and YYEEEE. The CDR3 covers 16 residues. V shed 3 bases and J 0 bases; nucleotides not matched to a gene: 6. The CDR3 sequence: CASSSGGTASNQPQHF. The CDR3, as DNA: TGTGCCAGCAGCTCGGGGGGGACAGCTAGCAATCAGCCCCAGCATTTT.

The chain joins TRBV6-5 to TRBJ1-1; TRBD1 matches at 8 bases. Losses at the gene ends were 6 bases for V and 5 bases for J; bases not matched to a gene: 8. The CDR3 is 14 residues long. From germline, CDR1 is MNHEY and CDR2 SVGAGI. The CDR3 nucleotides are TGTGCCAGCAGGGGCGACAGGGGAGGAACTGAAGCTTTCTTT. Encoded protein: CASRGDRGGTEAFF.

The V call is TRBV2, the J call TRBJ1-6, with a tentative D call TRBD1 (6 bases). CDR1 SNHLY and CDR2 FYNNEI come from the germline V gene. Trimming took 3 bases from V and 9 from J, leaving 18 bases between them. The CDR3 length is 16 residues. CDR3 region: CASSDGVQGLISPLHF. The CDR3 DNA sequence: TGTGCCAGCAGTGACGGGGTACAGGGCCTAATTTCACCCCTCCACTTT.

This clone has only one observation. Within the sample, other DNA sequences also encode this same CDR3. The gene calls are TRBV18 and TRBJ1-5; TRBD1 matches at 8 bases. Germline values: CDR1 KGHSH, CDR2 LQKENI. V dropped 2 bases and J dropped 2; count of bases not matched to a gene: 2. The CDR3 loop spans 15 amino acids. CDR3 amino acids: CASSPDRGGNQPQHF. CDR3 DNA sequence: TGTGCCAGCTCACCAGACAGGGGTGGCAATCAGCCCCAGCATTTT.

This clone occurred once. V and J are TRBV5-6 and TRBJ1-1; D might be TRBD1 (6 bases). Between the trimmed V and J ends, which lost 0 bases and 1 base, there was a span of 16 bases. CDR3 length equals 17 residues. CDR1 is SGHDT, CDR2 YYEEEE, per germline. CDR3 protein: CASSLVGTFGGNTEAFF. In DNA, the CDR3 is TGTGCCAGCAGCTTGGTTGGGACATTTGGTGGGAACACTGAAGCTTTCTTT.

The V gene is TRBV3-1 (or the pseudogene TRBV3-2), the J gene TRBJ2-5; TRBD1 might be the D (6 bases). The germline V gene encodes CDR1 LGHDT and CDR2 YNNKEL (reference sequence). The CDR3 length is 13 residues. V lost 7 bases, J lost 9 bases, and 18 bases lay in between. CDR3 residues: CASNAGVGSPQYF. In DNA, the CDR3 is TGTGCCAGCAACGCAGGGGTGGGGAGTCCCCAGTACTTC.

The chain combines TRBV11-2 with TRBJ1-2; D possibly corresponds to TRBD1 (5 bases). The CDR3 covers 12 residues. V was clipped by 5 bases and J by 4 bases, with 8 bases between them. Per the germline V gene, CDR1 is SGHAT and CDR2 is FQNNGV. Written as DNA, the CDR3 is TGTGCCAGCAGCCTTGACAGCTATGGCTACACCTTC. It specifies CASSLDSYGYTF.

The chain carries TRBV20-1 and TRBJ1-5, with D perhaps matching TRBD1 (6 bases). Trimming removed 3 bases from V and 3 bases from J, with 15 bases in between. Per germline, CDR1 DFQATT and CDR2 SNEGSKA (reference sequence). This CDR3 has 15 amino acids. Here the CDR3 DNA reads TGCAGTGCTAGTTTAGGGGGACGGTTCAATCAGCCCCAGCATTTT. This gives the protein CSASLGGRFNQPQHF.

In nucleotides, the CDR3 is TGTGCCAGCACAGAAGTGTCGGGTCAGCCCCAGCATTTT. Amino acids: CASTEVSGQPQHF. This rearrangement joins TRBV28 to TRBJ1-5; D gene uncertain. CDR3 size: 13 residues. CDR1 is MDHEN, CDR2 SYDVKM, per germline. V was trimmed by 7 bases and J by 6 bases, leaving 13 bases between them. Variable domain in full (rest from reference TRBV28 and TRBJ1-5): DVKVTQSSRYLVKRTGEKVFLECVQDMDHENMFWYRQDPGLGLRLIYFSYDVKMKEKGDIPEGYSVSREKKERFSLILESASTNQTSMYLCASTEVSGQPQHFGDGTRLSIL.

The chain couples TRBV5-1 to TRBJ2-5, with 9 nucleotides matching TRBD2. Trimming took 2 bases from V and 3 from J; bases not matched to a gene: 5. The CDR3 totals 15 residues. The germline gives CDR1 SGHRS, CDR2 YFSETQ. The CDR3 bases are TGCGCCAGCAGCTTACTGGGACTAGCCGAAGAGACCCAGTACTTC. It translates to CASSLLGLAEETQYF. Full variable domain (outside the CDR3, taken from reference TRBV5-1 and TRBJ2-5): KAGVTQTPRYLIKTRGQQVTLSCSPISGHRSVSWYQQTPGQGLQFLFEYFSETQRNKGNFPGRFSGRQFSNSRSEMNVSTLELGDSALYLCASSLLGLAEETQYFGPGTRLLVL.

The V gene is TRBV4-3, the J gene TRBJ1-2, with 8 bases lining up with TRBD1. CDR1 and CDR2 from the germline V gene are LGHNA and YSLEER. The CDR3 loop spans 15 amino acids. V gave up 0 bases and J gave up 4 bases; unmatched junction bases: 4. CDR3 loop: CASSQDNGQGYGYTF. CDR3 sequence (DNA): TGCGCCAGCAGCCAAGATAACGGACAGGGCTATGGCTACACCTTC.

This clone was seen just once. V gene TRBV30 combines with J gene TRBJ2-5; weak D call: TRBD2 (5 bases). Trimming cost V 0 bases and J 5 bases, with 13 bases left between them. In germline, CDR1 is GTSNPN, CDR2 SVGIG (reference sequence). There are 14 residues in the CDR3. The CDR3, as DNA: TGTGCCTGGAGTGTACTAGATATGAGGGAGACCCAGTACTTC. This codes for CAWSVLDMRETQYF.

This chain connects TRBV4-3 to TRBJ1-4, with 8 bases fitting TRBD1. CDR3 length: 16 residues. CDR1 is LGHNA and CDR2 is YSLEER in the germline V gene. The ends lost 3 bases at V and 4 bases at J; junction bases unmatched: 7. CDR3 sequence reads: CASSQGQGAGNEKLFF. CDR3 bases: TGCGCCAGCAGCCAGGGTCAGGGGGCAGGTAATGAAAAACTGTTTTTT.

The chain employs TRBV11-3 and TRBJ2-2; D ambiguous. Germline lookup yields CDR1 SGHNT and CDR2 YENEEA. CDR3 length equals 12 residues. With 8 bases removed from V and 2 bases from J, the gap between germline ends came to 6 bases. The CDR3 protein is CASSSNTGELFF. CDR3 DNA: TGTGCCAGCTCCTCTAACACCGGGGAGCTGTTTTTT.

The chain uses TRBV28 and TRBJ1-3, with 9 bases that match TRBD1. The V and J ends lost 5 bases and 4 bases, in that order; junction bases with no gene match: 15. CDR3 size: 18 residues. CDR1 MDHEN and CDR2 SYDVKM come from the germline V gene. CDR3 coding DNA: TGTGCCAGCAGTACAGCCGGGACAGGGAGGCTTAGGGGAAACACCATATATTTT. Translation: CASSTAGTGRLRGNTIYF.

The rearrangement links TRBV12-3 or TRBV12-4 to TRBJ1-6; D is unclear. The length of the CDR3 is 12 residues. With 7 bases removed from V and 10 bases from J, the gap between germline ends came to 11 bases. The CDR3 bases are TGTGCCAGCACCGCGGGAGGATCACCCCTCCACTTT. Its translation: CASTAGGSPLHF.

This chain connects TRBV2 to TRBJ1-2; 7 nucleotides match TRBD1. This CDR3 has 13 residues. The J segment lost 2 bases and the V segment lost 6 bases, leaving 3 bases of the junction unmatched. The germline CDR1 and CDR2 sequences are SNHLY and FYNNEI. The CDR3 nucleotides read TGTGCCAGCAGCGCGACAGGGAACTATGGCTACACCTTC. It yields the protein CASSATGNYGYTF. The full variable domain, its missing parts supplied by reference TRBV2 and TRBJ1-2, is EPEVTQTPSHQVTQMGQEVILRCVPISNHLYFYWYRQILGQKVEFLVSFYNNEISEKSEIFDDQFSVERPDGSNFTLKIRSTKLEDSAMYFCASSATGNYGYTFGSGTRLTVV.

This sequence joins TRBV18 and TRBJ1-2; D is unresolved. V lost 3 bases and J 4 bases, leaving 6 bases between the germline ends. The germline gives CDR1 KGHSH, CDR2 LQKENI. The CDR3 length is 12 residues. CDR3 coding DNA: TGTGCCAGCTCACCGGAGTTCTATGGCTACACCTTC. Its translation is CASSPEFYGYTF.

J is TRBJ1-2 and V is TRBV30; 8 bases agree with TRBD1. CDR3 size: 15 residues. J lost 4 bases, V lost 8 bases, and 15 bases had no gene match. Germline V gene lookup returns CDR1 GTSNPN and CDR2 SVGIG (reference sequence). This CDR3 reads CARKNTGQEAYGYTF. The CDR3 DNA reads as TGTGCCCGAAAGAACACGGGACAGGAGGCCTATGGCTACACCTTC.

The V and J genes are TRBV5-1 and TRBJ2-2, with 7 positions matching TRBD1. Trimming removed 4 bases from V and 3 bases from J; junction bases left unmatched: 6. The germline CDR1 and CDR2 sequences are SGHRS and YFSETQ. This CDR3 spans 15 amino acids. The CDR3 protein is CASSINRGDTGELFF. CDR3 DNA sequence: TGCGCCAGCAGCATTAACAGGGGTGACACCGGGGAGCTGTTTTTT.

This clone was found a few times. This chain connects TRBV30 to TRBJ1-3, with D hard to call. The CDR3 extends over 15 amino acids. Looked up from germline, CDR1 is GTSNPN and CDR2 is SVGIG (reference sequence). The V end was cut by 3 bases, the J end by 0 bases, with 12 bases between. CDR3 in DNA: TGTGCCTGGAGAGGCAAAGAGGGCTCTGGAAACACCATATATTTT. It specifies CAWRGKEGSGNTIYF.